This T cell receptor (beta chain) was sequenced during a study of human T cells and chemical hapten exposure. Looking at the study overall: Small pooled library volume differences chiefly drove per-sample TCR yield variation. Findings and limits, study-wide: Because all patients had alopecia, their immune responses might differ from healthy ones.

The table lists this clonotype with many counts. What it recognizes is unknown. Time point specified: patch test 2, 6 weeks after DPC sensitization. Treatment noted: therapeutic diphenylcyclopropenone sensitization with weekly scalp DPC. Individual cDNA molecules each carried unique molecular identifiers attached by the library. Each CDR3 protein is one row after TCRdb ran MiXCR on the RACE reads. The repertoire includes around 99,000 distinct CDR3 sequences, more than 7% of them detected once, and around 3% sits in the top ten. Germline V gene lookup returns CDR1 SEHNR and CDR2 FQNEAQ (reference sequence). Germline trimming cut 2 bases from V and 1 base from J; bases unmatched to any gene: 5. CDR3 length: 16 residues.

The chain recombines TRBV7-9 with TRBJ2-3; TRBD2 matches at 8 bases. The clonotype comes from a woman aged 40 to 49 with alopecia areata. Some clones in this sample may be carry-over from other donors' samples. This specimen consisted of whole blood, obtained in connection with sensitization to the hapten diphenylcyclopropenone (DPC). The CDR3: CASSLRGSGGTDTQYF. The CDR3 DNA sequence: TGTGCCAGCAGCTTAAGGGGTAGCGGGGGCACAGATACGCAGTATTTT.